This T cell receptor (beta chain) was identified during a study of shared clonotypes between healthy human individuals. Study conclusions and caveats: Larger richness was generally estimated for naive than memory subsets.

This CDR3 is built from 16 residues. V was pared by 0 bases and J by 8 bases, with 3 bases of the junction left unmatched. Germline CDR1 reads SGHAT; CDR2 reads FQNNGV. Comment on this clone: Its target is unknown.

Per the original data handling: Junction-only sequences without quality scores were provided by ImmunoSEQ, so filtering was different. Sequenced by immunoSEQ multiplex PCR; TCRdb stores in-frame clones only, minus some. From that table come the V and J calls and clone size; the DNA was used to work out D and trimming. This table has approximately 97,000 clones, around two thirds appearing once. Material: memory CD8+ T cells sorted from blood. Documented subset: CD45RO+ cells pooled with CCR7-negative TemRA cells. This receptor was obtained from a man younger than 45 in good health. The chain employs TRBV11-2 and TRBJ2-2; TRBD2 aligns across 13 bases. The CDR3 region is CASSLEGLAGRGELFF. The CDR3 region has the DNA TGTGCCAGCAGCTTAGAGGGACTAGCGGGACGGGGGGAGCTGTTTTTT. Full variable domain (outside the CDR3, taken from reference TRBV11-2 and TRBJ2-2): EAGVAQSPRYKIIEKRQSVAFWCNPISGHATLYWYQQILGQGPKLLIQFQNNGVVDDSQLPKDRFSAERLKGVDSTLKIQPAKLEDSAVYLCASSLEGLAGRGELFFGEGSRLTVL.